Sequencing of this TCR beta chain was carried out in a study of CD8 T cells in Susac syndrome. Random hexamers were used to reverse transcribe an amount of about 0.5 to 1 ug RNA. Using its own MiXCR run on the immunoSEQ multiplex PCR reads, TCRdb lists one record per CDR3 protein. The profile shows just over 150,000 distinct CDR3 sequences, roughly 96% of them singletons. The CDR3 totals 13 residues. Trimming took off 0 bases at V and 6 bases at J, with 9 bases between the two ends. Per germline, CDR1 GTSNPN and CDR2 SVGIG (reference sequence). The receptor was derived from a human donor with multiple sclerosis. V gene TRBV30 combines with J gene TRBJ2-1; D not certain. The sequencing input was CD8+ T cells from PBMCs. CDR3 coding DNA: TGTGCCTGGAGTGTCGGGCCTGGCAATGAGCAGTTCTTC. As protein: CAWSVGPGNEQFF.